The T cell receptor (beta chain) under discussion was sequenced for a study of blood T cell repertoires in COVID-19. Overall study: Material from acute and convalescent COVID-19 was sourced from the United States, Italy and Spain. PBMCs, B-cell-depleted T cells, or T cells were the source of the cDNA or gDNA that made up the material.

Patients in Seattle were enrolled during active infection, then followed longitudinally. J gave up 5 bases and V 10 bases, and 8 bases lay outside the gene matches. Germline V gene sequence: CDR1 ENHRY, CDR2 SYGVKD. The length of the CDR3 is 13 residues. Original methodology: Counts of nucleated cells, estimated from reference gene primer amplification, were obtained. Measured with immunoSEQ multiplex PCR; TCRdb has only the in-frame clones, and not every one. Clone size and V and J calls were adopted from that table, with D and trimming inferred from the DNA. In the table there are 300,000 to 400,000 clones, approximately 91% of which are singletons.

Specimen: peripheral blood. The source is a woman in her 70s with COVID-19, enrolled during active disease. The rearrangement joins TRBV10-3 to TRBJ2-5; 9 nucleotides match TRBD1. CDR3: CASQDRGQETQYF. CDR3 nucleotide sequence: TGTGCCAGCCAGGACAGGGGCCAGGAGACCCAGTACTTC.